A single sample is the source of the 3 T cell receptor beta chains below, sequenced in a study of regulatory T cells in long-lasting Graves disease. Time point defined: newly diagnosed GD, antithyroid drugs for less than 3 months. There was RNA extracted from PBMCs, and the TCR library was made from it. Both iRepertoire HTBI primers and Arm-PCR of CDR3 regions were used to build the TCR beta libraries. Each CDR3 protein is one row after TCRdb ran MiXCR on the multiplex PCR reads. In the table there are approximately 400,000 distinct CDR3 sequences, 15% to 19% of which are singletons. The material sequenced was peripheral blood mononuclear cells (PBMCs), taken at new diagnosis, from a patient treated with antithyroid drugs. The origin of the receptors is a female donor with Graves disease.

The genes are TRBV5-4 and TRBJ2-4; a weak D match, TRBD2 (6 bases). This CDR3 comprises 23 residues. Deletions cut 3 bases from V and 2 bases from J, with 36 bases between. Germline V gives CDR1 SGHNT, CDR2 YYREEE (reference sequence). The CDR3 reads CASSSAYHLARGSAGASKNIQYF. CDR3 DNA sequence: TGTGCCAGCAGCTCGGCCTACCATCTAGCGAGAGGGAGTGCTGGGGCGTCCAAAAACATTCAGTACTTC.

Comment on this clonotype: A read error may explain this, as a much larger clone is one base away. The chain uses TRBV28 and TRBJ1-2, with TRBD1 matching over 8 bases. CDR1 and CDR2 from the germline V gene are MDHEN and SYDVKM. The CDR3 is made up of 12 amino acids. In nucleotides, the CDR3 is TGTACCAGCAGAAGGACAGGGCGCGGCTACACCTTC. As protein: CTSRRTGRGYTF.

About this clonotype: A read error is possible here, since a much larger clone lies one base away. The genes are TRBV7-3 and TRBJ2-3; 9 nucleotides align to TRBD1. Germline V gene lookup returns CDR1 SGHTA and CDR2 FQGTGA. This CDR3 comprises 18 residues. CDR3 DNA: TGTGTCAGCAGCCTGGGGACAGGGCAGTTCGGTGGCACAGATACGCAGTATTTT. Its protein is CVSSLGTGQFGGTDTQYF. Variable domain in full (rest from reference TRBV7-3 and TRBJ2-3): GAGVSQTPSNKVTEKGKYVELRCDPISGHTALYWYRQSLGQGPEFLIYFQGTGAADDSGLPNDRFFAVRPEGSVSTLKIQRTERGDSAVYLCVSSLGTGQFGGTDTQYFGPGTRLTVL.